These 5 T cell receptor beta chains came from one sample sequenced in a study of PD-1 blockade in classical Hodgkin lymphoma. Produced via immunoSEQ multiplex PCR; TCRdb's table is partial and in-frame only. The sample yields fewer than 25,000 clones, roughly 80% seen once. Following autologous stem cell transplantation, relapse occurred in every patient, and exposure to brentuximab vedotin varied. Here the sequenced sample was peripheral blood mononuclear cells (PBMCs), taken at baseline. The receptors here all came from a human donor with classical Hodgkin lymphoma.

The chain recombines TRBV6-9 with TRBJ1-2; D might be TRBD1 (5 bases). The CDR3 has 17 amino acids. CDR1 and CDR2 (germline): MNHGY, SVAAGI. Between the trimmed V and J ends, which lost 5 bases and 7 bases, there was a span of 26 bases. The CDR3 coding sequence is TGTGCCAGCAGTCAGGAACGGGACCGGGACCCGGTGGGTGGCTACACCTTC. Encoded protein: CASSQERDRDPVGGYTF.

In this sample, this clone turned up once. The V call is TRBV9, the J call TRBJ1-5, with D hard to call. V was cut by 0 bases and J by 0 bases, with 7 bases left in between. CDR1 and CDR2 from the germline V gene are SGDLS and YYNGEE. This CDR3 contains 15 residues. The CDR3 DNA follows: TGTGCCAGCAGCGTAGAAGCAAGTAGCAATCAGCCCCAGCATTTT. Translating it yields CASSVEASSNQPQHF.

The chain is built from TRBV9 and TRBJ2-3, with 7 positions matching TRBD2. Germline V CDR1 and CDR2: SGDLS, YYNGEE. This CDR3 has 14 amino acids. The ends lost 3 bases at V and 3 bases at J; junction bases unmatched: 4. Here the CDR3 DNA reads TGTGCCAGCAGCGCTAGCGGCCGAACAGATACGCAGTATTTT. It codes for CASSASGRTDTQYF.

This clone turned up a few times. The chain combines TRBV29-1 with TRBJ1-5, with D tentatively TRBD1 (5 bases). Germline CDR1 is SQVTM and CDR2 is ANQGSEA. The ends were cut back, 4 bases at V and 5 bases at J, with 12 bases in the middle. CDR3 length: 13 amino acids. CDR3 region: CSVGAGQDQPQHF. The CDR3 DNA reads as TGCAGCGTTGGGGCAGGGCAGGATCAGCCCCAGCATTTT.

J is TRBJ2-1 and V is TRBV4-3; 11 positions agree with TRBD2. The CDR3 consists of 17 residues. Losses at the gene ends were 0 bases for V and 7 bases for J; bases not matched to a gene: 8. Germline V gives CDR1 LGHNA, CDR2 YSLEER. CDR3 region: CASSQDGLAGGSNEQFF. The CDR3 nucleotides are TGCGCCAGCAGCCAAGATGGGCTAGCGGGGGGCTCTAATGAGCAGTTCTTC.